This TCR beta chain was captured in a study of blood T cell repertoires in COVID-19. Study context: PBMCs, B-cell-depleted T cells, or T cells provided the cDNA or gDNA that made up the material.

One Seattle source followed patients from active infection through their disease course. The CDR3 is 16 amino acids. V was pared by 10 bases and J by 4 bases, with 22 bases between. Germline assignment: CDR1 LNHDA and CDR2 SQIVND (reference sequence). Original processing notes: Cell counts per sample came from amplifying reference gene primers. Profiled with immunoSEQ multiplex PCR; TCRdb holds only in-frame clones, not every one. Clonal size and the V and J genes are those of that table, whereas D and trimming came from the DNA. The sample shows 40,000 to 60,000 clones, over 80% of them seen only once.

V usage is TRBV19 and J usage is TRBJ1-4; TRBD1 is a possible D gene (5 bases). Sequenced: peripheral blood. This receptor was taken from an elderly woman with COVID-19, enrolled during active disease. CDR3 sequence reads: CATGLGLALSNEKLFF. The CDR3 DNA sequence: TGTGCCACTGGTTTGGGGCTCGCATTAAGTAATGAAAAACTGTTTTTT.